There are a few counts of the clone carrying this T cell receptor (beta chain). Its antigen is as yet unknown. The sample originates from a study of vaccination and CD4 T cells after COVID-19. Findings of the study overall: Early timepoints after natural infection were not analyzed in these convalescent patients.

Oncomine TCR Beta short-read sequencing was applied to DNA from cultured CD4+ T cells. One entry per CDR3 protein results from TCRdb running MiXCR on the PCR reads. The sample lists about 2,200 distinct CDR3 sequences; 46% were seen once. Treatment meaning: roughly ten-day PBMC culture with coronavirus spike peptide pools or control peptides (ViraFEST assay). The unexposed donor provided CD4+ T cells, which were taken before the COVID-19 pandemic (2011-2018). Wells that each held a few million PBMCs were cultured with 9.5 to 10 IU/ml IL-2 and approximately 9 ug/ml peptide pools. Half of the medium was exchanged for fresh IL-2 medium, first on day 3 and then on day 7. Unexposed-donor CD4+ T cells were probed with SARS-CoV-2 S/N and four cold-coronavirus spikes, cells permitting. Trimming left V 5 bases short and J 2 bases short, with 10 bases between. The CDR3 is made up of 14 amino acids. CDR1 and CDR2 from the germline V gene are MNHNS and SASEGT.

The genes are TRBV6-1 and TRBJ1-5, with unresolved D. The specimen was CD4+ T cells from blood, cultured in vitro. The clonotype originates from a human donor in good health. CDR3 nucleotide sequence: TGTGCCAGCAGTACCGGTGGGGGCAATCAGCCCCAGCATTTT. This sequence encodes CASSTGGGNQPQHF.